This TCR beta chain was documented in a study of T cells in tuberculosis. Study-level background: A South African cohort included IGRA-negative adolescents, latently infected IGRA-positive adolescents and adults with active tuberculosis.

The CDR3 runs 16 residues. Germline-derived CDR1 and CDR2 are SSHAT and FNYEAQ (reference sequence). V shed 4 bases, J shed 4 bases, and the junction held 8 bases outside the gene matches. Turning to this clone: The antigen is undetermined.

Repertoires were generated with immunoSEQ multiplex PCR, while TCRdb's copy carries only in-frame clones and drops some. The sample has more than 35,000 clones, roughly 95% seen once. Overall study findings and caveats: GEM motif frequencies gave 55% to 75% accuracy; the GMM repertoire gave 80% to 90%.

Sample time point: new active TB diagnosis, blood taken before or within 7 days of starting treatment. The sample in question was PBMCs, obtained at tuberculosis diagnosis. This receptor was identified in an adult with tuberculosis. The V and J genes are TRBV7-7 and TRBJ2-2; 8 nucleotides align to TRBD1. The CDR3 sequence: CASSSTPGQVTGELFF. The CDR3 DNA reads TGTGCCAGCAGCTCGACACCGGGACAGGTCACCGGGGAGCTGTTTTTT.